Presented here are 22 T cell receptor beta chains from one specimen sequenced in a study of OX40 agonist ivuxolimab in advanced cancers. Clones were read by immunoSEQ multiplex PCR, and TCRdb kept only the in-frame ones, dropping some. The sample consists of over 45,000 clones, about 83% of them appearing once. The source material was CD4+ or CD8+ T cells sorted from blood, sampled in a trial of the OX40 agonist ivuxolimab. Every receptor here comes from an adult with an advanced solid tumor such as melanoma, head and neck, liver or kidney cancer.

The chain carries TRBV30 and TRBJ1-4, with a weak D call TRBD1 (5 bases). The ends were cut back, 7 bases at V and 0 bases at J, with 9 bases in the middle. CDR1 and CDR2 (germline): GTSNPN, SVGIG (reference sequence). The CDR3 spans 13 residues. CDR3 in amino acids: CASTQATNEKLFF. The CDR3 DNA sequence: TGTGCCTCAACACAGGCAACTAATGAAAAACTGTTTTTT.

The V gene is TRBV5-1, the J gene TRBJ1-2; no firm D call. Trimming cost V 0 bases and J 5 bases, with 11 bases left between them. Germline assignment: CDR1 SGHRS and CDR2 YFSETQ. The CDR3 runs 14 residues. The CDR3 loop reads CASSLGAVNYGYTF. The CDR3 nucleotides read TGCGCCAGCAGCTTGGGGGCAGTAAATTATGGCTACACCTTC. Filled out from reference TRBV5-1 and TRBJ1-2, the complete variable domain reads KAGVTQTPRYLIKTRGQQVTLSCSPISGHRSVSWYQQTPGQGLQFLFEYFSETQRNKGNFPGRFSGRQFSNSRSEMNVSTLELGDSALYLCASSLGAVNYGYTFGSGTRLTVV.

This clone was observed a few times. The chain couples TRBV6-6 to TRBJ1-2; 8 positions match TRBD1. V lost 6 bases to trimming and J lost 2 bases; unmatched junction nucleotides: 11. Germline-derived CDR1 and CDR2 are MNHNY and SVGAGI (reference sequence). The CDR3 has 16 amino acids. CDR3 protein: CASRLGGTGENYGYTF. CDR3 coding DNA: TGTGCCAGCAGACTTGGGGGGACAGGTGAAAACTATGGCTACACCTTC.

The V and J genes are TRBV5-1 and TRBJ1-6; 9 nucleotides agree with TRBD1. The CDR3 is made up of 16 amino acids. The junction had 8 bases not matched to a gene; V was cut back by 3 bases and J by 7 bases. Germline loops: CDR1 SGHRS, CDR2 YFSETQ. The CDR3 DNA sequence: TGCGCCAGCAGCTCTAGAGGGGACAGGGTAAATTCACCCCTCCACTTT. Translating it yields CASSSRGDRVNSPLHF.

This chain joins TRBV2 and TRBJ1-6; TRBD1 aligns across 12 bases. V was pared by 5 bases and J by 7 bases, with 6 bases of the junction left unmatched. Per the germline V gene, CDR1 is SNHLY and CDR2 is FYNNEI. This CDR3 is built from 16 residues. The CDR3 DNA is TGTGCCAGCAGTCCCGGGACAGGGGGCTTGAATTCACCCCTCCACTTT. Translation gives CASSPGTGGLNSPLHF.

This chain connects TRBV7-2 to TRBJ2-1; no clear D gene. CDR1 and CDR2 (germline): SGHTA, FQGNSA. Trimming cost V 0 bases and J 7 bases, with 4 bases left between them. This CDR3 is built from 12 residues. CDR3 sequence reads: CASSLALNEQFF. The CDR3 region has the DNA TGTGCCAGCAGCTTAGCGCTAAATGAGCAGTTCTTC.

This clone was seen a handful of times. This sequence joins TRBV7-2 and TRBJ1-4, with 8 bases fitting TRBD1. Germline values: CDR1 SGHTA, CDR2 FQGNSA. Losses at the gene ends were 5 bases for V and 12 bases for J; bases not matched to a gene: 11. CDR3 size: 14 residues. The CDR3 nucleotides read TGTGCCAGCAGCACCAGACAGGGGACTCCGGAACTGTTTTTT. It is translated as CASSTRQGTPELFF.

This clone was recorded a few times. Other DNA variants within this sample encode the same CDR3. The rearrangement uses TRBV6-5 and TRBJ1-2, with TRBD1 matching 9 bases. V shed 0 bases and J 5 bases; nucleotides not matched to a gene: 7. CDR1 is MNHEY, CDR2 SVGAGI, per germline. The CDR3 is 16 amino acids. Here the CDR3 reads CASSYSIWDREYGYTF. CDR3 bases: TGTGCCAGCAGTTACTCAATATGGGACAGGGAGTATGGCTACACCTTC.

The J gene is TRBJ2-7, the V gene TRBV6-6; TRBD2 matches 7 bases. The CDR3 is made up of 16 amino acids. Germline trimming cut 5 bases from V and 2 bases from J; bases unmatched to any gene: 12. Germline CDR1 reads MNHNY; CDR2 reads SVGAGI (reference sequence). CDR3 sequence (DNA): TGTGCCAGCAGTGGGGGGGTTGGTTGGGGCACCTACGAGCAGTACTTC. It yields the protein CASSGGVGWGTYEQYF.

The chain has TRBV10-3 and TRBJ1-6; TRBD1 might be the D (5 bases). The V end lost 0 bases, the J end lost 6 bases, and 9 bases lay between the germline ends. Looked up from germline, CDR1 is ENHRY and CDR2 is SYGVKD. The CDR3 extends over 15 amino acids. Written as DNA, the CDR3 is TGTGCCATCAGTGAGTCCAGGGCCATTAATTCACCCCTCCACTTT. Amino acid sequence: CAISESRAINSPLHF.

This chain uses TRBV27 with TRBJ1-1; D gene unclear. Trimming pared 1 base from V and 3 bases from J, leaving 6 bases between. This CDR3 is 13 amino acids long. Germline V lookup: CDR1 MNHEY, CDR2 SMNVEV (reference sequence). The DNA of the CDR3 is TGTGCCAGCAGTTTATTCAGAGACACTGAAGCTTTCTTT. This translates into CASSLFRDTEAFF.

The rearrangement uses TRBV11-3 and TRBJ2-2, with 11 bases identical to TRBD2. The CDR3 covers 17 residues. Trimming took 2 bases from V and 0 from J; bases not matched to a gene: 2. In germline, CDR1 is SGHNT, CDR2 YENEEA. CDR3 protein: CASSLHSGGANTGELFF. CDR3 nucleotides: TGTGCCAGCAGCTTACATAGCGGGGGGGCGAACACCGGGGAGCTGTTTTTT.

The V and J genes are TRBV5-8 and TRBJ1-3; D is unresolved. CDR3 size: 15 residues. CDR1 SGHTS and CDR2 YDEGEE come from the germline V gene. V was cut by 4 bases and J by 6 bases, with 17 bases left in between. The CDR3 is CASSRGVKSVNTIYF. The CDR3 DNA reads TGTGCCAGCAGCCGCGGCGTCAAGTCGGTAAACACCATATATTTT. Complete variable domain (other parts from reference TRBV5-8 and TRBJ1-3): EAGVTQSPTHLIKTRGQQATLRCSPISGHTSVYWYQQALGLGLQFLLWYDEGEERNRGNFPPRFSGRQFPNYSSELNVNALELEDSALYLCASSRGVKSVNTIYFGEGSWLTVV.

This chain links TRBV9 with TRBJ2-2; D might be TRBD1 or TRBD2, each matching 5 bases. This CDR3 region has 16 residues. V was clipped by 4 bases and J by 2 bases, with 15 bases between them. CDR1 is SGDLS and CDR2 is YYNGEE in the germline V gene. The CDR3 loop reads CASSPRARGNTGELFF. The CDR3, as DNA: TGTGCCAGCAGCCCCCGGGCGAGGGGTAACACCGGGGAGCTGTTTTTT.

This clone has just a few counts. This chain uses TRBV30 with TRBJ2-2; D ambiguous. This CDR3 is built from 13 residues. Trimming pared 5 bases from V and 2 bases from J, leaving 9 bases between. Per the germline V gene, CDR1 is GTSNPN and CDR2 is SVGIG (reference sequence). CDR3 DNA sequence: TGTGCCTGGCGCGAACCTAACACCGGGGAGCTGTTTTTT. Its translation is CAWREPNTGELFF.

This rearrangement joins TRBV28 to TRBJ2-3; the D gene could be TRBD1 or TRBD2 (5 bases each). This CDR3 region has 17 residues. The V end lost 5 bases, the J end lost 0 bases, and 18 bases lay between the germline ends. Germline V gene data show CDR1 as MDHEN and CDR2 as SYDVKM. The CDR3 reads CASSSRGRRLSTDTQYF. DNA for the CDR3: TGTGCCAGCAGTAGCCGGGGCCGCCGGCTTAGCACAGATACGCAGTATTTT.

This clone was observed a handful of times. CDR3 in amino acids: CASSLDRGRRYF. In DNA, the CDR3 is TGTGCCAGCAGCTTGGACAGGGGGCGAAGGTACTTC. This chain joins TRBV5-4 and TRBJ2-7; 9 bases map to TRBD1. Unmatched junction bases numbered 4, after V lost 0 bases and J lost 12 bases. This CDR3 comprises 12 residues. Germline values: CDR1 SGHNT, CDR2 YYREEE (reference sequence).

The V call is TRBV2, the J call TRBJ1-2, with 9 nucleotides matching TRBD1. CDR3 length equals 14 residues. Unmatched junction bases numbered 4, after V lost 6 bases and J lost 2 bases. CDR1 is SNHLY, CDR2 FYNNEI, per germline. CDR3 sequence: CASSRDRVNYGYTF. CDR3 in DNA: TGTGCCAGCAGCCGGGACAGGGTAAACTATGGCTACACCTTC.

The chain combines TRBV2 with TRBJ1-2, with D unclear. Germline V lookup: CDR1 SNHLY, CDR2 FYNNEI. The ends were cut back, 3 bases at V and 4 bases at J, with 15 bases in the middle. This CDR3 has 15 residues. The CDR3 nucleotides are TGTGCCAGCAGTGACGTAGGAGGCAGGACCTATGGCTACACCTTC. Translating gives CASSDVGGRTYGYTF.

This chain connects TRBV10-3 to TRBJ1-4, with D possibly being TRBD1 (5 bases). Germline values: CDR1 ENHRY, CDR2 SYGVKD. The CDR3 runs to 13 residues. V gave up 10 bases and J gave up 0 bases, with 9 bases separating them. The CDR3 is CATGGATNEKLFF. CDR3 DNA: TGTGCCACCGGGGGGGCAACTAATGAAAAACTGTTTTTT.

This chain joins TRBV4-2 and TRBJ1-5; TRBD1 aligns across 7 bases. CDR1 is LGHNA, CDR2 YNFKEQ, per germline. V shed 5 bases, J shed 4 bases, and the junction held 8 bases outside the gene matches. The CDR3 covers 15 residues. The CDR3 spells CASSLETGANQPQHF. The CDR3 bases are TGTGCCAGCAGCTTGGAAACAGGGGCTAATCAGCCCCAGCATTTT.

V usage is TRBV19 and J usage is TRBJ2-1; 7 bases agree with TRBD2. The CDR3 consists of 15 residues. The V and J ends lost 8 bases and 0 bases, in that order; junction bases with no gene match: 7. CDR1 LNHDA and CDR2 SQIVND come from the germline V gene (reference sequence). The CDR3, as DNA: TGTGCCAGTTGGGGGGGGACCAGCTCCTACAATGAGCAGTTCTTC. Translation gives CASWGGTSSYNEQFF.